The TCR beta chain described here comes from a study of T cell responses to AZD1222 COVID-19 vaccine. Profiling relied on immunoSEQ multiplex PCR, and the TCRdb table lists in-frame clones only, not all of them. The sample carries just under 95,000 clones, over 75% recorded once. The CDR3 extends over 15 amino acids. With 3 bases removed from V and 4 bases from J, the gap between germline ends came to 15 bases. Looked up from germline, CDR1 is MDHEN and CDR2 is SYDVKM. V usage is TRBV28 and J usage is TRBJ1-2; TRBD1 is a possible D gene (5 bases). This TCR was recovered from an adult in good health. This specimen consisted of peripheral blood, obtained on day 0 of AZD1222 vaccination. The CDR3 spells CASSFSAGKGYGYTF. The CDR3 nucleotides read TGTGCCAGCAGTTTTTCGGCAGGGAAGGGCTATGGCTACACCTTC.